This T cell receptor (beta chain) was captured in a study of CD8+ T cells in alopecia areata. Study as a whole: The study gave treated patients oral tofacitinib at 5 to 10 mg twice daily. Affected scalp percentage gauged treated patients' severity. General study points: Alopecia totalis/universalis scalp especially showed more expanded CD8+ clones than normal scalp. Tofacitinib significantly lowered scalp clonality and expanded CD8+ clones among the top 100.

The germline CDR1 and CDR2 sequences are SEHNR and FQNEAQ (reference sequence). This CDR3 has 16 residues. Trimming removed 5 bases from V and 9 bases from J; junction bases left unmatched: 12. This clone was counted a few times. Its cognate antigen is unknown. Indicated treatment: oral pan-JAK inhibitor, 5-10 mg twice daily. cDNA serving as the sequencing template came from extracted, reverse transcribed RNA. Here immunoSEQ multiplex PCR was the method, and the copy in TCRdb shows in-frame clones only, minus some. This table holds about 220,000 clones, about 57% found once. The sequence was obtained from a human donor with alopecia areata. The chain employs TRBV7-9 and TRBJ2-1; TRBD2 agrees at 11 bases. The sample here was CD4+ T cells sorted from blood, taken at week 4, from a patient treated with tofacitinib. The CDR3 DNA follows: TGTGCCAGCAGCCGTGGCGGTAGCGGGGGGGCCGGTGAGCAGTTCTTC. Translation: CASSRGGSGGAGEQFF.